These 13 T cell receptor beta chains were all obtained from the same sample, sequenced in a study of blood T cell repertoires in COVID-19. Profiled with immunoSEQ multiplex PCR; TCRdb holds only in-frame clones, not every one. The sample lists around 170,000 clones, approximately 86% seen once, with about 8.6% in the top ten. The sample taken for sequencing was peripheral blood. These receptors were collected from a man in his fifties or sixties with active or convalescent COVID-19.

This chain uses TRBV19 with TRBJ1-2; D gene ambiguous. Trimming left V 7 bases short and J 5 bases short, with 11 bases between. CDR3 size: 12 residues. CDR1 LNHDA and CDR2 SQIVND come from the germline V gene (reference sequence). CDR3 region: CASTPTGYGYTF. In nucleotides, the CDR3 is TGTGCCAGTACCCCGACGGGATATGGCTACACCTTC.

The chain recombines TRBV2 with TRBJ1-2, with a tentative D call TRBD1 (6 bases). The V gene's germline CDR1 is SNHLY and CDR2 FYNNEI. There are 15 residues in the CDR3. V was shortened by 7 bases and J by 4 bases, with 19 bases between the two germline ends. Here the CDR3 reads CASTKLQGWGYGYTF. DNA of the CDR3: TGTGCCAGCACCAAATTACAGGGTTGGGGCTATGGCTACACCTTC.

The V and J genes are TRBV20-1 and TRBJ2-3, with 7 bases matching TRBD2. Per the germline V gene, CDR1 is DFQATT and CDR2 is SNEGSKA (reference sequence). The CDR3 totals 14 residues. V dropped 3 bases and J dropped 1; count of bases not matched to a gene: 4. The CDR3 nucleotides are TGCAGTGCTAGTTCTCGGGAGGGCACAGATACGCAGTATTTT. Its translation is CSASSREGTDTQYF.

The V and J genes are TRBV2 and TRBJ1-4, with D tentatively TRBD1 (5 bases). CDR1 SNHLY and CDR2 FYNNEI come from the germline V gene. Deletions cut 8 bases from V and 3 bases from J, with 13 bases between. The CDR3 is 14 amino acids. The CDR3, as DNA: TGTGCCAGCGGTTCGGGACTGTCTAATGAAAAACTGTTTTTT. Residues: CASGSGLSNEKLFF.

V gene TRBV6-1 combines with J gene TRBJ2-1; D not resolved. This CDR3 region has 15 residues. V was cut by 3 bases and J by 1 base, with 10 bases left in between. In germline, CDR1 is MNHNS, CDR2 SASEGT. CDR3 nucleotides: TGTGCCAGCAGTGATACCCACGGGTCCTACAATGAGCAGTTCTTC. Translating gives CASSDTHGSYNEQFF.

This chain connects TRBV5-1 to TRBJ1-1; a possible D gene is TRBD1 (6 bases). V was trimmed by 1 base and J by 4 bases, leaving 20 bases between them. CDR3 length: 17 residues. CDR1 SGHRS and CDR2 YFSETQ come from the germline V gene. In nucleotides, the CDR3 is TGCGCCAGCAGCTTGAGGCTGGGGGGGCAGGTGGGCACTGAAGCTTTCTTT. This codes for CASSLRLGGQVGTEAFF. The full variable domain, in which reference TRBV5-1 and TRBJ1-1 provide the parts outside the CDR3, is KAGVTQTPRYLIKTRGQQVTLSCSPISGHRSVSWYQQTPGQGLQFLFEYFSETQRNKGNFPGRFSGRQFSNSRSEMNVSTLELGDSALYLCASSLRLGGQVGTEAFFGQGTRLTVV.

This clone showed up just once. The chain has TRBV6-5 and TRBJ2-7, with a tentative D call TRBD1 (6 bases). V lost 0 bases, J lost 3 bases, and 9 bases lay in between. Germline CDR1 MNHEY, CDR2 SVGAGI. The CDR3 sequence is 14 residues long. CDR3 residues: CASSYSDRNYEQYF. CDR3 nucleotides: TGTGCCAGCAGTTACTCGGACAGAAACTACGAGCAGTACTTC.

The table lists this clone with a few counts. The rearrangement uses TRBV3-1 (or the pseudogene TRBV3-2) and TRBJ1-6; no firm D call. The CDR3 runs 12 residues. V was cut by 3 bases and J by 17 bases, with 14 bases left in between. Germline assignment: CDR1 LGHDT and CDR2 YNNKEL (reference sequence). CDR3 sequence reads: CASSHQQREFHF. The DNA for the CDR3 is TGTGCCAGCAGCCATCAACAGAGGGAGTTCCACTTT.

The V gene is TRBV2, the J gene TRBJ1-5, with 8 nucleotides matching TRBD1. With 8 bases clipped from V and 1 base from J, the junction kept 7 bases outside the gene matches. Germline V gene lookup returns CDR1 SNHLY and CDR2 FYNNEI. This CDR3 spans 15 amino acids. The CDR3 spells CASLGTGGSNQPQHF. The CDR3 nucleotides are TGTGCCAGCCTGGGGACAGGTGGAAGCAATCAGCCCCAGCATTTT.

The genes are TRBV19 and TRBJ1-2; D is unresolved. Germline CDR1 is LNHDA and CDR2 is SQIVND (reference sequence). Trimming shortened V by 1 base and J by 3 bases, and 12 bases separated the two germline ends. This CDR3 comprises 15 residues. Written as DNA, the CDR3 is TGTGCCAGTAGTATAGGTCCCGGGAGGGACTATGGCTACACCTTC. Translating gives CASSIGPGRDYGYTF.

CDR3 nucleotides: TGTGCCAGCAGCAAAGGGAGGCAGTTTAATCATTCGGCTGGTGACGAGCAGTACTTC. It specifies CASSKGRQFNHSAGDEQYF. V usage is TRBV21-1 and J usage is TRBJ2-7; the D segment call TRBD2 is taken from the table without a DNA check. TRBV21-1 represents a pseudogene. This CDR3 is 19 amino acids long.

The chain has TRBV29-1 and TRBJ1-2; D might be TRBD1 (5 bases). Germline CDR1 SQVTM, CDR2 ANQGSEA. The CDR3 is 12 residues long. Trimming removed 3 bases at V and 8 bases at J, with 13 bases between. CDR3 region: CSVEAGNGGYTF. For the CDR3, the DNA is TGCAGCGTTGAGGCAGGGAATGGGGGCTACACCTTC. The variable domain in full, completed from reference TRBV29-1 and TRBJ1-2, reads SAVISQKPSRDICQRGTSLTIQCQVDSQVTMMFWYRQQPGQSLTLIATANQGSEATYESGFVIDKFPISRPNLTFSTLTVSNMSPEDSSIYLCSVEAGNGGYTFGSGTRLTVV.

This clone was counted between two and nine times. The J gene is TRBJ2-2, the V gene TRBV18; the D gene is possibly TRBD1 (5 bases). V shed 5 bases and J shed 2 bases, with 18 bases lying between them. Germline V gene data show CDR1 as KGHSH and CDR2 as LQKENI. This CDR3 contains 17 residues. This CDR3 reads CASSSIRPGINTGELFF. The CDR3 DNA sequence: TGTGCCAGCTCATCGATACGACCAGGGATTAACACCGGGGAGCTGTTTTTT.